Following are 4 T cell receptor beta chains from one sample sequenced in a study of blood T cells in healthy people across ages. The second PCR ran about 6 to 11 cycles with a sample-barcoded 5' primer and J-beta primers. TCRdb ran MiXCR on the 5' RACE reads and lists one entry per CDR3 protein. The sample consists of about 1.4 million distinct CDR3 sequences, approximately 59% of them appearing once. The sample taken for sequencing was blood. These receptors originate from a man between 18 and 29 years old in good health.

The chain combines TRBV4-1 with TRBJ2-7; 9 positions match TRBD1. Germline assignment: CDR1 MGHRA and CDR2 YSYEKL. The J segment lost 0 bases and the V segment lost 6 bases, leaving 3 bases of the junction unmatched. This CDR3 comprises 14 residues. The CDR3 region has the DNA TGCGCCAGCAGAGGGGGACAGGGCTCCTACGAGCAGTACTTC. Protein: CASRGGQGSYEQYF.

The genes are TRBV29-1 and TRBJ1-1; D is uncertain. Germline loops: CDR1 SQVTM, CDR2 ANQGSEA. The CDR3 spans 12 residues. V lost 2 bases and J 1 base, leaving 5 bases between the germline ends. CDR3 nucleotides: TGCAGCGTTGAATGGGGGAACACTGAAGCTTTCTTT. Protein product: CSVEWGNTEAFF.

This chain connects TRBV10-3 to TRBJ1-1; D unresolved. V was cut by 3 bases and J by 8 bases, with 13 bases left in between. This CDR3 is built from 13 residues. Germline V gene data show CDR1 as ENHRY and CDR2 as SYGVKD. CDR3 amino acids: CAISDQRRGEAFF. CDR3 DNA sequence: TGTGCCATCAGTGACCAGCGGCGCGGAGAAGCTTTCTTT.

This clonotype occurred once. The chain recombines TRBV4-1 with TRBJ2-1; the D is unclear. V was trimmed by 4 bases and J by 7 bases, leaving 14 bases between them. The CDR3 runs 14 residues. Germline-derived CDR1 and CDR2 are MGHRA and YSYEKL. CDR3 amino acids: CASSPRTRYNEQFF. The CDR3 region has the DNA TGCGCCAGCAGCCCCCGAACGCGATATAATGAGCAGTTCTTC.